Listed below are T cell receptor beta chains from one sample, sequenced in a study of cytomegalovirus exposure and HLA in healthy donors. TCRdb keeps only in-frame clones here, not all; method: immunoSEQ multiplex PCR. The table records around 100,000 clones, under 85% of them present only once. The sample was PBMCs. The receptors originated from a middle-aged woman in good health and CMV-seropositive. Each CDR3 is given with its conserved first and last residue. The D gene is left open where the match is weak. Where a row states a size, it is once, few, many or the class of an expanded clone; other rows omit it.

clone_size j_call v_call d_call cdr3_aa cdr3_nt
. TRBJ1-1 TRBV19 . CASSTDSAPTEAFF TGTGCCAGTAGTACTGACTCAGCGCCCACTGAAGCTTTCTTT
once TRBJ1-3 TRBV7-9 . CASSLVGGNTIYF TGTGCCAGCAGCTTGGTCGGGGGAAACACCATATATTTT
few TRBJ2-1 TRBV6-4 TRBD2 CASSEYTSGSIQVF TGTGCCAGCAGTGAGTACACTAGCGGGAGCATCCAGGTCTTC
. TRBJ1-4 TRBV14 . CASSQLRGSDEKLFF TGTGCCAGCAGCCAGCTCAGGGGATCAGATGAAAAACTGTTTTTT
. TRBJ2-3 TRBV10-3 TRBD1 CAADSRGRSTDTQYF TGTGCCGCGGATAGCAGGGGGAGAAGCACAGATACGCAGTATTTT
. TRBJ2-2 TRBV10-1 . CASSDPGVGELFF TGCGCCAGCAGTGACCCAGGGGTTGGGGAGCTGTTTTTT
. TRBJ2-3 TRBV19 . CASSINPERTDTQYF TGTGCCAGTAGTATAAACCCGGAGAGAACAGATACGCAGTATTTT
. TRBJ1-2 TRBV5-6 TRBD1 CASSLWGQGYGGYTF TGTGCCAGCAGCTTGTGGGGACAGGGGTACGGTGGCTACACCTTC
. TRBJ2-2 TRBV6-4 . CASSVKETGELFF TGTGCCAGCAGTGTGAAAGAGACCGGGGAGCTGTTTTTT
once TRBJ1-1 TRBV6-6 . CASSYSLQGLNTEAFF TGTGCCAGCAGTTACTCGTTACAGGGCTTGAACACTGAAGCTTTCTTT
. TRBJ2-7 TRBV5-1 TRBD1 CASSPDRNPYEQYF TGCGCCAGCAGCCCGGACAGGAATCCCTACGAGCAGTACTTC
. TRBJ2-1 TRBV4-2 TRBD2 CASSPGLAGDNEQFF TGTGCCAGCAGCCCGGGACTAGCGGGAGACAATGAGCAGTTCTTC
few TRBJ2-7 TRBV25-1 . CASSEFAGDYEQYF TGTGCCAGCAGTGAATTTGCAGGCGACTACGAGCAGTACTTC
. TRBJ2-3 TRBV6-6 TRBD2 CASFGREVGTQYF TGTGCCAGCTTCGGACGGGAGGTCGGTACGCAGTATTTT
. TRBJ2-7 TRBV7-9 . CASSSLQSYEQYF TGTGCCAGCAGCTCGTTACAGAGCTACGAGCAGTACTTC
few TRBJ1-3 TRBV7-3 . CASSLNSLSSIYF TGTGCCAGCAGCTTAAACAGCCTAAGTTCCATATATTTT
once TRBJ2-2 TRBV4-1 TRBD2 CASSQGGGGPMGTGELFF TGCGCCAGCAGCCAAGGTGGGGGAGGGCCAATGGGAACCGGGGAGCTGTTTTTT
. TRBJ2-3 TRBV5-6 TRBD2 CASSLGLAGSDTQYF TGTGCCAGCAGCTTGGGACTAGCGGGATCAGATACGCAGTATTTT
. TRBJ1-4 TRBV19 . CASQGHRNEKLFF TGTGCCAGCCAGGGACATAGGAATGAAAAACTGTTTTTT
. TRBJ1-3 TRBV6-1 . CASRGGFAGNTIYF TGTGCCAGCCGAGGTGGGTTCGCTGGAAACACCATATATTTT
. TRBJ1-2 TRBV11-2 TRBD1 CASSLGQGARGYTF TGTGCCAGCAGCTTAGGACAGGGGGCGCGCGGCTACACCTTC
. TRBJ2-2 TRBV7-3 TRBD2 CASRPTSGGTGELFF TGTGCCAGCAGGCCTACTAGCGGGGGCACCGGGGAGCTGTTTTTT
. TRBJ2-2 TRBV10-3 . CAISVFQNGELFF TGTGCCATCAGTGTGTTTCAGAACGGGGAGCTGTTTTTT
. TRBJ2-3 TRBV19 TRBD2 CASSAGTSAITDTQYF TGTGCCAGTAGTGCGGGGACTAGCGCAATCACAGATACGCAGTATTTT
. TRBJ2-7 TRBV4-1 TRBD2 CASSLMPGLAGGPYEQYF TGCGCCAGCAGCCTTATGCCGGGACTAGCGGGAGGACCCTACGAGCAGTACTTC
once TRBJ2-6 TRBV7-8 TRBD2 CASSLGRLAGGSGANVLTF TGTGCCAGCAGCTTAGGCCGACTAGCGGGAGGTTCTGGGGCCAACGTCCTGACTTTC
. TRBJ1-1 TRBV6-5 . CASSYSGGATNTEAFF TGTGCCAGCAGTTACTCTGGCGGGGCCACGAACACTGAAGCTTTCTTT
. TRBJ1-2 TRBV5-1 TRBD1 CASSFSGQGNYGYTF TGTGCCAGCAGCTTTTCGGGACAGGGTAACTATGGCTACACCTTC
medium-sized TRBJ2-1 TRBV11-2 TRBD2 CASQSSGPYNEQFF TGTGCCAGCCAATCTAGCGGACCCTACAATGAGCAGTTCTTC
. TRBJ1-1 TRBV5-1 TRBD1 CASSLGQGTLTEAFF TGCGCCAGCAGCTTGGGACAGGGCACCCTTACTGAAGCTTTCTTT
. TRBJ1-5 TRBV5-1 . CASSTEGNQPQHF TGCGCCAGCAGTACCGAGGGCAATCAGCCCCAGCATTTT
. TRBJ1-5 TRBV2 . CASTQGSYSNQPQHF TGTGCCAGCACACAGGGATCCTATAGCAATCAGCCCCAGCATTTT
. TRBJ2-3 TRBV15 TRBD1 CATSKGPTGVRYF TGTGCCACCAGCAAAGGGCCTACAGGGGTCCGGTATTTT
. TRBJ2-3 TRBV28 . CASVGFTDTQYF TGTGCCAGCGTCGGGTTCACAGATACGCAGTATTTT
. TRBJ2-1 TRBV28 TRBD2 CASSTNPGTSGSYEQFF TGTGCCAGCAGTACCAATCCCGGGACTAGCGGGAGCTATGAGCAGTTCTTC
. TRBJ1-1 TRBV28 . CASSLWAGLNTEAFF TGTGCCAGCAGTTTATGGGCAGGCCTGAACACTGAAGCTTTCTTT
. TRBJ1-2 TRBV29-1 TRBD1 CSVEGSQGVANYGYTF TGCAGCGTTGAAGGGTCCCAGGGGGTAGCTAACTATGGCTACACCTTC
. TRBJ2-7 TRBV5-6 TRBD2 CASNPGLGAYEQYF TGTGCCAGCAACCCGGGACTAGGTGCGTACGAGCAGTACTTC
. TRBJ2-3 TRBV6-5 TRBD1 CASSDRADTDTQYF TGTGCCAGCAGTGACAGGGCAGACACAGATACGCAGTATTTT
. TRBJ2-7 TRBV6-5 TRBD2 CASSPWAGAYEQYF TGTGCCAGCAGCCCCTGGGCGGGGGCCTACGAGCAGTACTTC
. TRBJ2-5 TRBV11-2 TRBD1 CASSLGTGTGGETQYF TGTGCCAGCAGCTTAGGAACCGGGACAGGGGGGGAGACCCAGTACTTC
. TRBJ2-3 TRBV4-1 . CASSQDIVSGSTDTQYF TGCGCCAGCAGCCAAGATATCGTTTCGGGGAGCACAGATACGCAGTATTTT
. TRBJ2-1 TRBV28 . CASSAASEGPSEQFF TGTGCCAGCAGTGCTGCTAGCGAAGGACCTAGTGAGCAGTTCTTC
. TRBJ1-2 TRBV2 . CASSEWGRGEGGYTF TGTGCCAGCAGTGAATGGGGCAGGGGAGAGGGTGGCTACACCTTC
. TRBJ2-1 TRBV5-6 . CASSPSDYNEQFF TGTGCCAGCAGCCCGAGCGACTACAATGAGCAGTTCTTC
. TRBJ2-7 TRBV4-1 . CASSRGPSSYEQYF TGCGCCAGCAGCCGAGGGCCAAGTTCCTACGAGCAGTACTTC
. TRBJ2-5 TRBV6-5 TRBD2 CASSYGAGGPPETQYF TGTGCCAGCAGTTACGGGGCGGGAGGGCCCCCAGAGACCCAGTACTTC
. TRBJ2-7 TRBV4-1 TRBD1 CASSQTGQGHSYEQYF TGCGCCAGCAGCCAAACCGGACAGGGACATTCCTACGAGCAGTACTTC
. TRBJ1-1 TRBV7-3 TRBD1 CASSTTGANTEAFF TGTGCCAGCAGCACCACAGGGGCGAACACTGAAGCTTTCTTT
. TRBJ2-3 TRBV7-3 . CASSPQGTDTQYF TGTGCCAGCAGCCCACAGGGAACAGATACGCAGTATTTT
. TRBJ2-5 TRBV28 . CASSEYRTGRGMETQYF TGTGCCAGCAGTGAATATCGTACAGGTCGTGGGATGGAGACCCAGTACTTC
. TRBJ2-5 TRBV7-9 . CASSPRGGPGETQYF TGTGCCAGCAGCCCCCGGGGTGGGCCTGGAGAGACCCAGTACTTC
. TRBJ2-1 TRBV27 TRBD2 CASSPTSGGLYNEQFF TGTGCCAGCAGTCCCACTAGCGGGGGCCTCTACAATGAGCAGTTCTTC
. TRBJ2-3 TRBV5-1 TRBD1 CASSLGARNRGTDTQYF TGCGCCAGCAGCTTGGGTGCCCGGAACAGGGGAACAGATACGCAGTATTTT
. TRBJ1-1 TRBV4-1 TRBD1 CASSRGQGVDTEAFF TGCGCCAGCAGCCGAGGCCAGGGGGTGGACACTGAAGCTTTCTTT
. TRBJ2-3 TRBV6-5 . CASRPGDTLDTQYF TGTGCCAGCAGACCCGGGGACACTCTGGATACGCAGTATTTT
. TRBJ1-5 TRBV7-2 TRBD1 CASSGTGTVLSNQPQHF TGTGCCAGCAGCGGGACCGGGACAGTGTTAAGCAATCAGCCCCAGCATTTT